Listed below are T cell receptor beta chains from one sample, sequenced in a study of blood T cell repertoires in COVID-19. Repertoires were generated with immunoSEQ multiplex PCR, while TCRdb's copy carries only in-frame clones and drops some. The table records around 130,000 clones, 70% to 90% of them present only once. Sequences were obtained from peripheral blood. The receptors come from a human donor in a cohort sampled during active COVID-19. The CDR3 runs from the conserved cysteine through the conserved F or W. D genes are given only for firm matches. Some rows have no size entry. The others give once, few or many, or a class for an expanded clone.

cdr3_aa cdr3_nt j_call clone_size d_call v_call
CASSLSSYGYTF TGTGCCAGCAGTTTGTCCAGCTATGGCTACACCTTC TRBJ1-2 NA NA TRBV6-2/TRBV6-3
CSVVKGASINTEAFF TGCAGCGTTGTTAAGGGGGCCTCGATAAACACTGAAGCTTTCTTT TRBJ1-1 NA TRBD1 TRBV29-1
CASGFRPAGALTDTQYF TGTGCTAGTGGTTTCCGCCCTGCGGGGGCCCTCACAGATACGCAGTATTTT TRBJ2-3 few NA TRBV12-5
CASSSTGKGAGEKLFF TGTGCCAGCAGCTCAACGGGAAAGGGGGCTGGTGAAAAACTGTTTTTT TRBJ1-4 NA TRBD1 TRBV11-2
CSVQTSPASTDTQYF TGCAGCGTACAGACAAGCCCAGCATCCACAGATACGCAGTATTTT TRBJ2-3 NA NA TRBV29-1
CASSLDMGQGPWDTEAFF TGTGCCAGCAGCTTGGATATGGGACAGGGGCCCTGGGACACTGAAGCTTTCTTT TRBJ1-1 NA TRBD1 TRBV5-8
CASTGTGGNQPQHF TGTGCCAGCACCGGGACAGGGGGCAATCAGCCCCAGCATTTT TRBJ1-5 NA TRBD1 TRBV6-5
CASSENRGDTDTQYF TGTGCCAGCAGCGAAAACCGGGGGGACACAGATACGCAGTATTTT TRBJ2-3 NA TRBD2 TRBV7-3
CASAKAGGYTF TGTGCCAGCGCGAAAGCGGGGGGCTACACCTTC TRBJ1-2 NA NA TRBV12-3/TRBV12-4
CAWNGDYLNTGELFF TGTGCCTGGAATGGGGACTACTTAAACACCGGGGAGCTGTTTTTT TRBJ2-2 NA TRBD2 TRBV30
CASSEDRLTEAFF TGTGCCAGTAGTGAGGACAGACTCACTGAAGCTTTCTTT TRBJ1-1 NA NA TRBV19
CASSSSGGANEQFF TGTGCCAGCAGCTCTAGCGGGGGGGCAAATGAGCAGTTCTTC TRBJ2-1 NA TRBD2 TRBV11-3
CASSQTPRAGVFYNEQFF TGTGCCAGCAGCCAAACCCCTAGGGCGGGGGTATTCTACAATGAGCAGTTCTTC TRBJ2-1 NA TRBD2 TRBV14
CASSVRDSITDTQYF TGCGCCAGCAGCGTCCGGGACTCCATCACAGATACGCAGTATTTT TRBJ2-3 NA NA TRBV5-1
CASRGDEEKLFF TGTGCCAGCAGGGGAGATGAGGAAAAACTGTTTTTT TRBJ1-4 NA NA TRBV2
CATLWRGPSTDTQYF TGTGCCACTCTTTGGCGGGGGCCTAGCACAGATACGCAGTATTTT TRBJ2-3 NA NA TRBV19
CASGGGYTEAFF TGCGCCAGCGGGGGGGGGTACACTGAAGCTTTCTTT TRBJ1-1 NA NA TRBV4-1
CASSRDRTGREQYF TGCGCCAGCAGCCGAGACCGGACAGGGCGCGAGCAGTACTTC TRBJ2-7 NA TRBD1 TRBV4-1
CASSPGDPSEAFF TGTGCCAGCTCACCAGGAGATCCCTCTGAAGCTTTCTTT TRBJ1-1 NA NA TRBV18
CASSLGPYNSPLHF TGTGCCAGCAGCTTAGGTCCTTATAATTCACCCCTCCACTTT TRBJ1-6 NA NA TRBV7-8
CASSPGGWSTDTQYF TGTGCCAGCAGCCCAGGGGGCTGGAGCACAGATACGCAGTATTTT TRBJ2-3 NA TRBD1 TRBV3-1/TRBV3-2
CAWSGQMNTEAFF TGTGCCTGGAGTGGACAGATGAACACTGAAGCTTTCTTT TRBJ1-1 NA NA TRBV30
CSVGPGELASVEQYF TGCAGCGTTGGGCCGGGTGAGCTCGCTTCGGTCGAGCAGTACTTC TRBJ2-7 NA NA TRBV29-1
CSAGWTGGTGELFF TGCAGCGCCGGTTGGACAGGGGGTACCGGGGAGCTGTTTTTT TRBJ2-2 NA TRBD1 TRBV29-1